This T cell receptor (beta chain) was documented in a study of lymphopenia after photon versus proton radiotherapy. V gave up 7 bases and J gave up 2 bases, with 11 bases separating them. Germline loops: CDR1 WSHSY, CDR2 SAAADI. CDR3 length: 13 amino acids. The table came from immunoSEQ multiplex PCR; TCRdb's copy has only in-frame clones and leaves some out. This table has 8,000 or so clones, 70% to 90% appearing once. The clonotype was recovered from a woman between 70 and 85 years old with pancreatic cancer. Specimen: peripheral blood, collected from a patient treated with photon-based radiotherapy. The gene calls are TRBV10-2 and TRBJ2-5; D gene ambiguous. In DNA, the CDR3 is TGCGCCAGCACCACAGATCCTCAAGAGACCCAGTACTTC. Translating gives CASTTDPQETQYF.